The TCR beta chain under discussion was sequenced for a study of blood T cell repertoires in COVID-19. Study context: COVID-19 samples, acute and convalescent, were from the United States, Italy and Spain.

As handled by the study authors: Estimation of nucleated cell counts was performed using reference gene primer amplification. TCRdb's table, derived via immunoSEQ multiplex PCR, lists solely in-frame clones and lacks some. That table supplies the V and J calls and clone size; D and trimming were determined from the DNA. The table records under 200,000 clones, over 80% of them present only once. The CDR3 runs to 14 residues. CDR1 and CDR2 (germline): MNHEY, SMNVEV (reference sequence). Trimming took 5 bases from V and 7 from J; bases not matched to a gene: 10. The sequenced sample consisted of peripheral blood. V and J are TRBV27 and TRBJ1-2; 7 bases fit TRBD1. The source is a middle-aged woman with acute or convalescent COVID-19. In nucleotides, the CDR3 is TGTGCCAGCAGTCCTGGGACAGAAACCGGTGGCTACACCTTC. Translation gives CASSPGTETGGYTF.